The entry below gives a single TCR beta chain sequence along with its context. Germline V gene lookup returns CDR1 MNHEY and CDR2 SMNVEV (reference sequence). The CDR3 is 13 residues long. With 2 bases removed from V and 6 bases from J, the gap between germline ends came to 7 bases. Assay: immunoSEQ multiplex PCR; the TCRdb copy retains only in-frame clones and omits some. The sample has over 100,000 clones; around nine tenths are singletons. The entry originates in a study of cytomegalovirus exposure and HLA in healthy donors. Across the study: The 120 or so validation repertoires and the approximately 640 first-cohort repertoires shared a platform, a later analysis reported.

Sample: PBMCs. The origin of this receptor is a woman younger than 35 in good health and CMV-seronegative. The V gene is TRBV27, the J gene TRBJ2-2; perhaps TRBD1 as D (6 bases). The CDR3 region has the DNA TGTGCCAGCAGTTTAACAGGGTCCGGGGAGCTGTTTTTT. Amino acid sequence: CASSLTGSGELFF.